These T cell receptor beta chains were read from a single sample in a study of cytomegalovirus exposure and HLA in healthy donors. Only in-frame clones appear in the TCRdb table, and some are missing; sequencing was by immunoSEQ multiplex PCR. Of tens of thousands of clones listed, approximately 62% were seen once; the top ten hold 4% to 4.5%. The sequencing sample was made of PBMCs. Source of these receptors: a male donor in good health and CMV-seropositive. Each CDR3 is given with its conserved first and last residue. The D gene is left open where the match is weak. Some rows have no size entry. The others give once, few or many, or a class for an expanded clone.

J,size,V,length,D,CDR3,DNA
TRBJ1-1,few,TRBV28,14,-,CASSLPSRNTEAFF,TGTGCCAGCAGTTTACCCTCGCGGAACACTGAAGCTTTCTTT
TRBJ1-1,-,TRBV6-6,14,TRBD1,CASSARGKNTEAFF,TGTGCCAGCAGCGCCAGGGGGAAGAACACTGAAGCTTTCTTT
TRBJ2-5,-,TRBV28,15,TRBD2,CASSSWREGQETQYF,TGTGCCAGCAGTTCCTGGCGGGAGGGCCAAGAGACCCAGTACTTC
TRBJ2-1,-,TRBV5-4,13,-,CASSTRDYNEQFF,TGTGCCAGCAGCACCCGGGACTACAATGAGCAGTTCTTC
TRBJ2-7,-,TRBV6-5,14,TRBD1,CASSSPTGAYEQYF,TGTGCCAGCAGTTCACCGACAGGGGCCTACGAGCAGTACTTC
TRBJ1-1,-,TRBV18,14,-,CASSPWTLNTEAFF,TGTGCCAGCTCACCATGGACATTGAACACTGAAGCTTTCTTT
TRBJ2-4,-,TRBV6-6,16,-,CASSYPSGAPKNIQYF,TGTGCCAGCAGTTACCCTAGTGGGGCCCCCAAAAACATTCAGTACTTC
TRBJ1-1,-,TRBV5-1,14,-,CASSPRQASTEAFF,TGCGCCAGCAGCCCCCGACAGGCGAGCACTGAAGCTTTCTTT
TRBJ1-3,-,TRBV25-1,12,-,CASSLLGNTIYF,TGTGCCAGCAGTCTTCTAGGAAACACCATATATTTT
TRBJ1-2,-,TRBV28,15,-,CASSPQGQWAYGYTF,TGTGCCAGCAGTCCCCAAGGACAGTGGGCCTATGGCTACACCTTC
TRBJ2-1,-,TRBV5-4,15,TRBD1,CASSSRGTGAGEQFF,TGTGCCAGCAGCTCTAGAGGGACAGGGGCGGGGGAGCAGTTCTTC
TRBJ1-5,-,TRBV6-5,14,TRBD1,CASRQGSGNQPQHF,TGTGCCAGCAGACAGGGGTCTGGCAATCAGCCCCAGCATTTT
TRBJ1-2,-,TRBV6-1,13,-,CASTLGDNYGYTF,TGTGCCAGCACCCTGGGCGATAACTATGGCTACACCTTC
TRBJ1-4,few,TRBV5-1,14,-,CASSLSRGGEKLFF,TGCGCCAGCAGCTTGAGCAGAGGAGGTGAAAAACTGTTTTTT
TRBJ2-7,few,TRBV27,12,-,CATLSPSYEQYF,TGTGCGACTCTCAGCCCTTCCTACGAGCAGTACTTC
TRBJ1-2,-,TRBV30,13,-,CAWITAGNYGYTF,TGTGCCTGGATTACGGCGGGTAACTATGGCTACACCTTC
TRBJ1-1,-,TRBV7-9,14,-,CASRPERVSTEAFF,TGTGCCAGCAGACCTGAGCGGGTGAGCACTGAAGCTTTCTTT
TRBJ1-3,-,TRBV4-2,15,-,CASSRGSPSGNTIYF,TGTGCCAGCAGCCGGGGCTCGCCTTCTGGAAACACCATATATTTT
TRBJ1-5,-,TRBV5-6,14,-,CASSLRGAREPQHF,TGTGCCAGCAGCTTGCGGGGGGCCAGGGAGCCCCAGCATTTT
TRBJ1-5,few,TRBV19,12,-,CASMRYNQPQHF,TGTGCCAGTATGAGGTACAATCAGCCCCAGCATTTT
TRBJ2-5,-,TRBV7-9,16,TRBD2,CASSLEGLAGQETQYF,TGTGCCAGCAGCTTGGAGGGACTAGCGGGACAAGAGACCCAGTACTTC
TRBJ1-2,few,TRBV30,11,-,CASPAFYGYTF,TGTGCCTCCCCAGCGTTCTATGGCTACACCTTC
TRBJ2-1,-,TRBV7-7,16,TRBD2,CASSLRLAEGYNEQFF,TGTGCTAGCAGCTTACGGCTAGCGGAGGGATACAATGAGCAGTTCTTC
TRBJ1-2,-,TRBV6-1,14,-,CASSEAQVGYGYTF,TGTGCCAGCAGTGAAGCGCAGGTGGGTTACGGCTACACCTTC
TRBJ2-5,few,TRBV4-2,15,TRBD1,CASSQEGRQGETQYF,TGTGCCAGCAGCCAAGAAGGAAGACAGGGAGAGACCCAGTACTTC
TRBJ2-7,few,TRBV6-1,14,-,CASNRDSSHYEQYF,TGTGCCAGCAATAGGGACTCGTCTCACTACGAGCAGTACTTC
TRBJ1-4,few,TRBV14,13,-,CASSQERFGKLFF,TGTGCCAGCAGCCAAGAGAGATTTGGAAAACTGTTTTTT
TRBJ2-7,few,TRBV6-5,14,-,CASSLQGSLYEQYF,TGTGCCAGCAGTTTACAGGGTTCTCTCTACGAGCAGTACTTC
TRBJ2-7,-,TRBV10-3,13,-,CAISESMENYQYF,TGTGCCATCAGTGAGTCGATGGAAAACTACCAGTACTTC
TRBJ2-1,-,TRBV19,16,TRBD2,CASSGKGRGSYNEQFF,TGTGCCAGTAGTGGCAAGGGGAGGGGCTCCTACAATGAGCAGTTCTTC
TRBJ2-7,few,TRBV30,13,TRBD1,CAWSTGQGFEQYF,TGTGCCTGGAGTACGGGACAGGGCTTCGAGCAGTACTTC
TRBJ1-4,-,TRBV18,17,TRBD1,CASSPLSGQGSNEKLFF,TGTGCCAGCTCACCACTATCTGGACAGGGATCTAATGAAAAACTGTTTTTT
TRBJ2-7,-,TRBV19,14,TRBD2,CASRRASGAGEQYF,TGTGCCAGTAGAAGGGCTAGCGGGGCTGGGGAGCAGTACTTC
TRBJ2-3,-,TRBV9,15,TRBD2,CASSIGLASTDTQYF,TGTGCCAGCAGCATCGGACTAGCGTCCACAGATACGCAGTATTTT